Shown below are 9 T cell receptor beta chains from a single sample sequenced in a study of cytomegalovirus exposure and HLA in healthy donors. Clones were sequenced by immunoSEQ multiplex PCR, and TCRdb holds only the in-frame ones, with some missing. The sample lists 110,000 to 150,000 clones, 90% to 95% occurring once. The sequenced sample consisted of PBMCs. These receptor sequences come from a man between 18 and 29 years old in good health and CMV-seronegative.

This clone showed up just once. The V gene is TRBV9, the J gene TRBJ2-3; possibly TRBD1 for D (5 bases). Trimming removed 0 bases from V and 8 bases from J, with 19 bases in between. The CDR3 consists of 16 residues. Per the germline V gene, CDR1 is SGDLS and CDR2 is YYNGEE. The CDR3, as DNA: TGTGCCAGCAGCGTAGCTCTGATACAGGATTTAGCTACGCAGTATTTT. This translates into CASSVALIQDLATQYF.

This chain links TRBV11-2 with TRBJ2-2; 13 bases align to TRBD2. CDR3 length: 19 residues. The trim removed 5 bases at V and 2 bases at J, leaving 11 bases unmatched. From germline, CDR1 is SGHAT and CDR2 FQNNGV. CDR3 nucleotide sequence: TGTGCCAGCAGCCTAAGACTAGCGGGAGGACAGGCAAACACCGGGGAGCTGTTTTTT. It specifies CASSLRLAGGQANTGELFF.

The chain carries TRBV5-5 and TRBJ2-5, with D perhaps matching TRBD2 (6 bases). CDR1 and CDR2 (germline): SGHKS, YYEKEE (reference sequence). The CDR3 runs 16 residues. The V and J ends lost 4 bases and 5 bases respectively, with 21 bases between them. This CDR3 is CASSLTGATRLETQYF. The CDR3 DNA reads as TGTGCCAGCAGCCTGACCGGGGCGACTAGGTTGGAGACCCAGTACTTC.

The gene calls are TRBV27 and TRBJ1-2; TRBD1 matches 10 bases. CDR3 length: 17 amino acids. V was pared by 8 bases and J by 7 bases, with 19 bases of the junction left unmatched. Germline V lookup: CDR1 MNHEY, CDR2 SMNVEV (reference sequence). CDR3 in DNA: TGTGCCAGCTGTCAGAAGCTAGGGACAGGGGTTTTTTGTGGCTACACCTTC. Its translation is CASCQKLGTGVFCGYTF.

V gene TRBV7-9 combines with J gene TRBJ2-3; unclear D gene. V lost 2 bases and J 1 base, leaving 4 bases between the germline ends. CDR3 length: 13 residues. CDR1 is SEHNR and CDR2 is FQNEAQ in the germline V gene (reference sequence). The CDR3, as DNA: TGTGCCAGCAGCTTATTCGGCACAGATACGCAGTATTTT. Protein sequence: CASSLFGTDTQYF.

This CDR3 reads CASSAGQGTPTGNTIYF. As DNA, the CDR3 is TGTGCCAGCAGTGCTGGACAGGGCACCCCAACTGGAAACACCATATATTTT. V gene TRBV27 combines with J gene TRBJ1-3; 8 bases are shared with TRBD1. The CDR3 runs to 17 residues. Germline CDR1 is MNHEY and CDR2 is SMNVEV (reference sequence). V lost 5 bases to trimming and J lost 2 bases; unmatched junction nucleotides: 11.

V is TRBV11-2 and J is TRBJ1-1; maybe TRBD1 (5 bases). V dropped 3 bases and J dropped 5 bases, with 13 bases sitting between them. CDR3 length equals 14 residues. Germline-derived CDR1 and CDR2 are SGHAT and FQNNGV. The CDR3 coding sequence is TGTGCCAGCAGCTTCGGGGGATTGAGGACTGAAGCTTTCTTT. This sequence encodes CASSFGGLRTEAFF.

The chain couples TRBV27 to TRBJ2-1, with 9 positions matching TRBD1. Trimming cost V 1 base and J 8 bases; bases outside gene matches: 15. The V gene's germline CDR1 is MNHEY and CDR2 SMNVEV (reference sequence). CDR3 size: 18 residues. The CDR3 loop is CASSLYPMPGQGSDEQFF. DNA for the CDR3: TGTGCCAGCAGTTTATATCCAATGCCGGGACAGGGTTCGGATGAGCAGTTCTTC.

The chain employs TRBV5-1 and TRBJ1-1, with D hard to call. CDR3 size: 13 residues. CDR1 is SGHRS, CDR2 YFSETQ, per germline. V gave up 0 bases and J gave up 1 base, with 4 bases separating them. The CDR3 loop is CASSLAGNTEAFF. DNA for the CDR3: TGCGCCAGCAGCTTGGCGGGGAACACTGAAGCTTTCTTT.